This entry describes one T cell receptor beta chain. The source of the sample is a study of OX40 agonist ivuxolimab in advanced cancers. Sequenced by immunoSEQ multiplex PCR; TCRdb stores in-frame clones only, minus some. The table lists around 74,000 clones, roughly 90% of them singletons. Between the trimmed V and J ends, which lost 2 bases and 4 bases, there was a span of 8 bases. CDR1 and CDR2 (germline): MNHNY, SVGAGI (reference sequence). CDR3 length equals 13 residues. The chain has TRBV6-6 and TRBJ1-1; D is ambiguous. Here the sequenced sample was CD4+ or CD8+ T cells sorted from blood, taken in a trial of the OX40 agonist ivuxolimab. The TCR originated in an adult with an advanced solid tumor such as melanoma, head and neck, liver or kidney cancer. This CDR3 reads CASSYGEGTEAFF. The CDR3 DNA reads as TGTGCCAGCAGTTACGGTGAAGGCACTGAAGCTTTCTTT.